In its sample, the clone carrying this T cell receptor (beta chain) was seen many times. Its antigen is still unknown. This sample was taken from a study of T-cell reconstitution after alpha-beta-depleted transplantation in children. Study results and limitations: Among T cells one year after transplant, newly produced cells accounted for most counts and diversity.

This CDR3 contains 17 residues. J gave up 15 bases and V 1 base, and 17 bases lay outside the gene matches. Germline lookup yields CDR1 SGHAT and CDR2 FQDESV (reference sequence). The authors prepared the TCRbeta library with unique molecular identifiers. Using its own MiXCR run on the PCR reads, TCRdb lists one record per CDR3 protein. The sample consists of fewer than 700,000 distinct CDR3 sequences, 10% to 15% of them appearing once. The starting material was PBMCs, mostly from graft donor cells, obtained 360 days after TCRalphabeta/CD19-depleted stem cell transplant. The genes are TRBV11-1 and TRBJ2-1, with 11 bases identical to TRBD2. This TCR was recovered from a male patient between 5 and 17 years old who had a stem cell transplant for acute myeloid leukemia, so the T cells may come from the graft donor. This CDR3 reads CASSLGAFGLAGGALFF. CDR3 DNA: TGTGCCAGCAGCTTAGGGGCATTCGGGCTAGCGGGAGGCGCTTTGTTCTTC.